This is a list of T cell receptor beta chains from one sample in a study of T cell responses to AZD1222 COVID-19 vaccine. Clones were sequenced by immunoSEQ multiplex PCR, and TCRdb holds only the in-frame ones, with some missing. Counted here are over 110,000 clones, under 95% occurring once; the ten biggest clones make up 4.5% to 5.5%. The specimen was peripheral blood, collected on day 0 of AZD1222 vaccination. The receptors originated from an adult in good health. Each CDR3 is given with its conserved first and last residue. The D gene is left open where the match is weak. A clone size is listed for some rows: how often the clone was seen (once, few, many), or a class if it is expanded.

j_gene | abundance | v_gene | d_gene | CDR3nt | CDR3aa
TRBJ2-7 | . | TRBV4-2 | . | TGTGCCAGCAGCCAAGTCAAGTCTGGCTACGAGCAGTACTTC | CASSQVKSGYEQYF
TRBJ2-7 | . | TRBV9 | . | TGTGCCAGCAGCCCCTCTCTCGGACTACCCAGCGAGCAGTACTTC | CASSPSLGLPSEQYF
TRBJ2-5 | . | TRBV5-8 | . | TGTGCCAGCAGCTTGGAGTGGGAAGGGACCCAGTACTTC | CASSLEWEGTQYF
TRBJ2-3 | . | TRBV5-1 | TRBD2 | TGCGCCAGCAGCCGTCCGGGGCTAGCGGGGGGACTCACAGATACGCAGTATTTT | CASSRPGLAGGLTDTQYF
TRBJ1-3 | . | TRBV4-2 | . | TGTGCCAGCAGCCAAGATTTACACTCTGGAAACACCATATATTTT | CASSQDLHSGNTIYF
TRBJ1-1 | . | TRBV5-1 | . | TGCGCCAGCAGCTTGGTGGGCATCGACACTGAAGCTTTCTTT | CASSLVGIDTEAFF
TRBJ2-6 | . | TRBV21-1 | . | TGTGCCAGCACCGGGGCGGCCCCTAAGTCTGGGGCCAACGTCCTGACTTTC | CASTGAAPKSGANVLTF
TRBJ2-1 | . | TRBV19 | . | TGTGCCAGTAGTATAGGTCAGTCACCAATATACAATGAGCAGTTCTTC | CASSIGQSPIYNEQFF
TRBJ2-7 | . | TRBV29-1 | . | TGCAGCGTTCGGGGTCCCTACGAGCAGTACTTC | CSVRGPYEQYF
TRBJ2-7 | . | TRBV29-1 | . | TGCAGCGTTGTTTTACCCACGCATAGCTACGAGCAGTACTTC | CSVVLPTHSYEQYF
TRBJ1-1 | . | TRBV7-6 | . | TGTGCCAGCAGCTTAAGGGCCATGAACACTGAAGCTTTCTTT | CASSLRAMNTEAFF
TRBJ2-1 | . | TRBV27 | TRBD2 | TGTGCCAGCAGTCCAATTCGGGGACTAGCGGGAGGTAGTAGGAGCGATGAGCAGTTCTTC | CASSPIRGLAGGSRSDEQFF
TRBJ2-5 | . | TRBV9 | . | TGTGCCAGCAGCGTAACCCCAGGGTGGCAAGAGACCCAGTACTTC | CASSVTPGWQETQYF
TRBJ1-2 | . | TRBV5-4 | . | TGTGCCTATGAAGGGATTGGGTGGTATGGCTACACCTTC | CAYEGIGWYGYTF
TRBJ1-6 | . | TRBV7-2 | . | TGTGCCAGCAGCTTACGAGGGGCGATCGTCTCACCCCTCCACTTT | CASSLRGAIVSPLHF
TRBJ1-1 | . | TRBV29-1 | . | TGCAGCGTTGAAGGAGGGGGGGCTGAAGCTTTCTTT | CSVEGGGAEAFF
TRBJ1-1 | . | TRBV6-5 | . | TGTGCCAGCAGTTATAGTCGGGAAAACACTGAAGCTTTCTTT | CASSYSRENTEAFF
TRBJ2-7 | . | TRBV5-6 | . | TGTGCCAGCAGGGGGAGTAGAGGGCCGGGGCGATACGAGCAGTACTTC | CASRGSRGPGRYEQYF
TRBJ2-2 | . | TRBV6-2/TRBV6-3 | . | TGTGCCAGCAGTACCTCGTACACCGGGGAGCTGTTTTTT | CASSTSYTGELFF
TRBJ2-1 | . | TRBV24-1 | TRBD1 | TGTGCCACCAGTGATCCCCGGGACAGGTCCAATGAGCAGTTCTTC | CATSDPRDRSNEQFF
TRBJ2-7 | once | TRBV6-5 | TRBD2 | TGTGCCACTAGGACCACCGGGACTAGCGGGTACGAGCAGTACTTC | CATRTTGTSGYEQYF
TRBJ2-3 | . | TRBV9 | TRBD1 | TGTGCCAGCAGCCCCCGACAGGGAGATACGCAGTATTTT | CASSPRQGDTQYF
TRBJ1-1 | once | TRBV19 | . | TGTGCCAGTTCCACCCGACAGATTGAAGCTTTCTTT | CASSTRQIEAFF
TRBJ1-1 | . | TRBV21-1 | . | TGTGCCAGCAGCAAATCTGTGGAAATCCGGGCCACGGGGTACACTGAAGCTTTCTTT | CASSKSVEIRATGYTEAFF
TRBJ2-5 | . | TRBV19 | TRBD2 | TGTGCCAGTAGAGAGACTAGCGGGGGTCGGTTCCAAGAGACCCAGTACTTC | CASRETSGGRFQETQYF
TRBJ2-1 | many | TRBV6-5 | . | TGTGCCAGCAGTTACTCGAGGGGAAGTGAGCAGTTCTTC | CASSYSRGSEQFF
TRBJ1-6 | . | TRBV3-1/TRBV3-2 | TRBD1 | TGTGCCAGCAGCCACTCCTTGTTCGGGACAGGGGACTCACCCCTCCACTTT | CASSHSLFGTGDSPLHF
TRBJ1-6 | . | TRBV4-3 | TRBD1 | TGCGCCAGCAGCCTGACAGGGGATAATTCACCCCTCCACTTT | CASSLTGDNSPLHF
TRBJ2-3 | . | TRBV9 | . | TGTGCCAGCAGTTCTTACACAGATACGCAGTATTTT | CASSSYTDTQYF
TRBJ1-2 | . | TRBV2 | . | TGTGCCAGCCAAGCCCCCAGGGAGGCCTCTCGGTATGGCTACACCTTC | CASQAPREASRYGYTF
TRBJ2-7 | . | TRBV6-5 | . | TGTGCCAGCACCGAGGGTCTCTCCTACGAGCAGTACTTC | CASTEGLSYEQYF
TRBJ2-1 | . | TRBV11-2 | . | TGTGCCAGCAGCTTAGGCTATTCTTACAATGAGCAGTTCTTC | CASSLGYSYNEQFF
TRBJ1-1 | . | TRBV9 | . | TGTGCCAGCAGCGTGAGAGACAGAAGCACTGAAGCTTTCTTT | CASSVRDRSTEAFF
TRBJ1-2 | . | TRBV3-1/TRBV3-2 | . | TGTGCCAGCAGCTTCAGGGTGGCTAACTATGGCTACACCTTC | CASSFRVANYGYTF
TRBJ2-7 | . | TRBV19 | . | TGTGCCAGTAGTGCCAATCAAAGGAGGATAAGACTAGAAACCTACGAGCAGTACTTC | CASSANQRRIRLETYEQYF
TRBJ1-2 | . | TRBV5-6 | . | TGTGCCAGCAGCCCGTACCTTGGGAGTGGGGCCGCTGGGTATGGCTACACCTTC | CASSPYLGSGAAGYGYTF
TRBJ2-3 | . | TRBV3-1/TRBV3-2 | TRBD1 | TGTGCCAGCAGCCAAAAAACAGGGGGCGCAGATACGCAGTATTTT | CASSQKTGGADTQYF
TRBJ2-3 | once | TRBV9 | . | TGTGCCAGCAGCGCCGTATCGGCAGATACGCAGTATTTT | CASSAVSADTQYF
TRBJ2-2 | . | TRBV30 | . | TGTGCCTGGAGGGGCTGGAACACCGGGGAGCTGTTTTTT | CAWRGWNTGELFF
TRBJ2-7 | few | TRBV30 | . | TGTGCCTGGAGTGTGGACAGCTCCTACGAGCAGTACTTC | CAWSVDSSYEQYF
TRBJ2-7 | . | TRBV12-3/TRBV12-4 | . | TGTGCCAGCAGACTGGACTACTCCGAGCAGTACTTC | CASRLDYSEQYF
TRBJ1-1 | . | TRBV6-5 | . | TGTGCCAGCAGCCCGTCTCGAATTAACACTGAAGCTTTCTTT | CASSPSRINTEAFF
TRBJ2-5 | . | TRBV9 | . | TGTGCCAGCAGCGTAGATTCCGGCGGGACCAGGGAGACCCAGTACTTC | CASSVDSGGTRETQYF
TRBJ2-7 | . | TRBV4-3 | . | TGCGCCAGCAGCCAAGATGGAGACAGTTACTACGAGCAGTACTTC | CASSQDGDSYYEQYF
TRBJ2-1 | . | TRBV4-1 | TRBD2 | TGCGCCAGCAGCCTAGCGGGAGGGTCCTACAATGAGCAGTTCTTC | CASSLAGGSYNEQFF
TRBJ2-2 | . | TRBV2 | . | TGTGCCAGCAGGGTCGACAGCACCGGGGAGCTGTTTTTT | CASRVDSTGELFF
TRBJ2-1 | . | TRBV3-1/TRBV3-2 | . | TGTGCCAGCAGGCAAGGTAGAGACACTCCTTACAATGAGCAGTTCTTC | CASRQGRDTPYNEQFF
TRBJ2-3 | . | TRBV4-3 | . | TGCGCCAGCAGCCAAGAAGGCAGGTTGGGCACAGATACGCAGTATTTT | CASSQEGRLGTDTQYF
TRBJ2-3 | . | TRBV5-5 | . | TGTGCCAGCAGCTGGGGGGTCGGGGACCCCACGCAGTATTTT | CASSWGVGDPTQYF
TRBJ2-1 | . | TRBV2 | . | TGTGCCAGCAGCCCCTCCAATGAGCAGTTCTTC | CASSPSNEQFF
TRBJ2-7 | . | TRBV19 | TRBD2 | TGTGCCAGTAGCTCCCGTTTAATCCAAAGACTAGCGGGGGATCTCGAGCAGTACTTC | CASSSRLIQRLAGDLEQYF
TRBJ2-3 | . | TRBV28 | . | TGTGCCAGCAGTTCACAGGGAAGAGATAAAGATACGCAGTATTTT | CASSSQGRDKDTQYF
TRBJ2-7 | . | TRBV27 | TRBD1 | TGTGCCAGCAGTCCCGGGACAGGGGGCAGCGAGCAGTACTTC | CASSPGTGGSEQYF
TRBJ2-3 | . | TRBV5-1 | . | TGCGCCAGCAGCTTGGGGGTAGGGGCTAGCACAGATACGCAGTATTTT | CASSLGVGASTDTQYF
TRBJ1-1 | . | TRBV30 | . | TGTGCCTGGAGCCATAAGACAGGATCGGAAGCTTTCTTT | CAWSHKTGSEAFF